This T cell receptor (beta chain) was retrieved from a study of technical replicates of blood from a handful of donors (TCRdb year 2017). The method was the immunoSEQ multiplex PCR assay. Not all clones reach the TCRdb copy of this immuneACCESS table, which keeps in-frame sequences only. Checked studies attribute under half of the gap to unresolved V genes and leave the rest unexplained. The sample includes some 70,000 clones, with about nine tenths observed a single time. The top ten constitute approximately 0.34% of the sample. V is pared back by 5 bases and J by 6 bases, with 14 bases lying between the germline termini. Looking up the germline V gene (reference sequence) yields CDR1 LNHDA and CDR2 SQIVND. Its CDR3 holds 14 amino acids, cysteine through phenylalanine. Only CDR3 DNA is held: 42 bases, read in frame from base 1. This clone was counted between two and nine times. This receptor's antigen is unknown. Per-base quality was not reported, and no clone a single base away is much larger than it.

Sequenced sample: T cells isolated from PBMCs. The sequence links TRBV19 to TRBJ1-5; TRBD1 could be the D gene, as 6 bases match. The clonotype was recovered from a human donor in good health. The CDR3 reads CASSAQGMSQPQHF. The nucleotide sequence is TGTGCCAGTAGTGCACAGGGAATGTCTCAGCCCCAGCATTTT.